This entry features one T cell receptor (beta chain) sequence. Its antigen is unknown. The source of the sample is a study of OX40 agonist ivuxolimab in advanced cancers. Germline CDR1 and CDR2: LNHDA and SQIVND (reference sequence). The CDR3 runs to 13 residues. With 3 bases removed from V and 2 bases from J, the gap between germline ends came to 7 bases. The method was immunoSEQ multiplex PCR; TCRdb's version includes in-frame clones alone and lacks a portion of them. The top ten clones hold 1.2% of a sample with some 70,000 clones, about four fifths of them seen once. Study-wide points: The mean number of expanded clones was higher in CD8+ T cells than in CD4+.

The rearrangement uses TRBV19 and TRBJ1-1; D unresolved. The sample consisted of CD4+ or CD8+ T cells sorted from blood, taken in a trial of the OX40 agonist ivuxolimab. This clonotype originated in an adult with an advanced solid tumor such as melanoma, head and neck, liver or kidney cancer. CDR3 coding DNA: TGTGCCAGTAGTATGGAAGGAAACACTGAAGCTTTCTTT. It codes for CASSMEGNTEAFF.